The 27 T cell receptor beta chains below all came from one sample that was sequenced in a study of blood T cell repertoires in COVID-19. TCRdb's table, derived via immunoSEQ multiplex PCR, lists solely in-frame clones and lacks some. The table has 120,000 or so clones, approximately 81% seen once; the top ten hold about an eighth. The specimen sequenced was peripheral blood. The receptor source for this set is a woman in her 30s who had recovered from COVID-19.

V is TRBV5-1 and J is TRBJ1-2, with TRBD1 identical over 10 bases. Per the germline V gene, CDR1 is SGHRS and CDR2 is YFSETQ. CDR3 size: 16 residues. The trim removed 4 bases at V and 5 bases at J, leaving 11 bases unmatched. The CDR3 region is CASSPGTGVEDYGYTF. CDR3 nucleotide sequence: TGCGCCAGCAGCCCCGGGACAGGGGTGGAAGATTATGGCTACACCTTC.

V gene TRBV29-1 combines with J gene TRBJ2-7, with TRBD1 identical over 11 bases. Germline CDR1 is SQVTM and CDR2 is ANQGSEA. V trimming: 6 bases; J trimming: 5 bases; junction bases outside the gene matches: 6. CDR3 length equals 13 residues. The CDR3, as DNA: TGCAGCGTCACGGACAGGGGGCTCCACGAGCAGTACTTC. It encodes CSVTDRGLHEQYF.

The chain's CDR3 is CASSPRQGADGYTF. The DNA for the CDR3 is TGTGCCAGCAGTCCCAGACAGGGGGCGGATGGCTACACCTTC. J is TRBJ1-2 and V is TRBV6-5; 10 bases are shared with TRBD1. CDR1 and CDR2 from the germline V gene are MNHEY and SVGAGI. The CDR3 length is 14 residues. V shed 5 bases and J 6 bases; nucleotides not matched to a gene: 6.

CDR3 DNA sequence: TGTGCCAGCAGTTCCCCTCGGACAAGCACAGATACGCAGTATTTT. It translates to CASSSPRTSTDTQYF. This chain links TRBV27 with TRBJ2-3; tentative D call: TRBD1 (5 bases). The CDR3 runs to 15 residues. CDR1 and CDR2 (germline): MNHEY, SMNVEV (reference sequence). Trimming took 4 bases from V and 0 from J, leaving 11 bases between them.

V usage is TRBV13 and J usage is TRBJ2-6; TRBD1 aligns across 8 bases. V lost 5 bases and J lost 0; bases outside the gene matches: 6. The CDR3 extends over 17 amino acids. Germline CDR1 is PRHDT and CDR2 is FYEKMQ (reference sequence). CDR3 amino acids: CASSLGQVLSGANVLTF. The CDR3 DNA reads as TGTGCCAGCAGCCTGGGACAGGTCCTCTCTGGGGCCAACGTCCTGACTTTC.

The chain is built from TRBV2 and TRBJ1-1; no clear D gene. Germline V CDR1 and CDR2: SNHLY, FYNNEI. V gave up 3 bases and J gave up 2 bases, with 16 bases separating them. This CDR3 is built from 16 residues. CDR3 region: CASSERVTQRNTEAFF. CDR3 sequence (DNA): TGTGCCAGCAGTGAGAGGGTAACACAGAGAAACACTGAAGCTTTCTTT.

The chain combines TRBV5-1 with TRBJ2-1; 8 nucleotides agree with TRBD2. The germline gives CDR1 SGHRS, CDR2 YFSETQ. This CDR3 has 15 residues. Trimming at V came to 1 base and at J to 7 bases, leaving 7 bases not matched to a gene. Written as DNA, the CDR3 is TGCGCCAGCAGCTTGATTAGCGGGGTAACTAATGAGCAGTTCTTC. Translation gives CASSLISGVTNEQFF. Complete variable domain (other parts from reference TRBV5-1 and TRBJ2-1): KAGVTQTPRYLIKTRGQQVTLSCSPISGHRSVSWYQQTPGQGLQFLFEYFSETQRNKGNFPGRFSGRQFSNSRSEMNVSTLELGDSALYLCASSLISGVTNEQFFGPGTRLTVL.

This clone appeared a single time. The chain couples TRBV7-9 to TRBJ2-1; D perhaps matches TRBD1 (6 bases). Trimming pared 0 bases from V and 4 bases from J, leaving 19 bases between. The CDR3 has 18 residues. CDR1 is SEHNR and CDR2 is FQNEAQ in the germline V gene (reference sequence). This CDR3 reads CASSLARGSGQVYNEQFF. CDR3 nucleotides: TGTGCCAGCAGCTTAGCGAGGGGGAGCGGCCAAGTTTACAATGAGCAGTTCTTC.

The V and J genes are TRBV12-3 or TRBV12-4 and TRBJ1-2, with D hard to call. CDR3 size: 11 residues. Between the trimmed V and J ends, which lost 6 bases and 4 bases, there was a span of 6 bases. CDR3 amino acids: CASSKFYGYTF. In DNA form, the CDR3 reads TGTGCCAGCAGCAAATTCTATGGCTACACCTTC.

This clone was seen a few times. Its ends do not fully match the called genes, so a read error is possible. The chain links TRBV11-2 to TRBJ2-1; TRBD2 matches 9 bases. The CDR3 extends over 17 amino acids. Germline V gene sequence: CDR1 SGHAT, CDR2 FQNNGV. CDR3 nucleotide sequence: TGTGCCAGCAGCTTAGATCGTGGCGGGAGGGCCTACCATGAGCAGTTCTTC. This codes for CASSLDRGGRAYHEQFF.

The CDR3 here is CASSSTRRTGELFF. Here the CDR3 DNA reads TGTGCCAGCAGCTCCACGCGGCGCACCGGGGAGCTGTTTTTT. This sequence joins TRBV5-4 and TRBJ2-2; D is ambiguous. Deletions cut 3 bases from V and 4 bases from J, with 10 bases between. The CDR3 is 14 residues long. CDR1 is SGHNT and CDR2 is YYREEE in the germline V gene (reference sequence).

J is TRBJ1-1 and V is TRBV2; tentative D call: TRBD1 (6 bases). V was cut by 1 base and J by 1 base, with 16 bases left in between. This CDR3 has 17 amino acids. The germline V gene encodes CDR1 SNHLY and CDR2 FYNNEI. The CDR3 region has the DNA TGTGCCAGCAGTGAAGAAGTCGGGGGGCCTAAGAACACTGAAGCTTTCTTT. Its protein product is CASSEEVGGPKNTEAFF.

This rearrangement joins TRBV7-3 to TRBJ2-2; TRBD1 agrees at 8 bases. From germline, CDR1 is SGHTA and CDR2 FQGTGA. Trimming cost V 1 base and J 6 bases; bases outside gene matches: 4. This CDR3 has 15 residues. The CDR3 DNA follows: TGTGCCAGCAGCTTAATGACAGGGGAGGCCGGGGAGCTGTTTTTT. It specifies CASSLMTGEAGELFF.

In nucleotides, the CDR3 is TGTGCCAGCCAGGGGGAGGCGGGCAATCAGCCCCAGCATTTT. Protein product: CASQGEAGNQPQHF. This chain uses TRBV10-3 with TRBJ1-5; the match to TRBD1 covers 7 bases. The germline gives CDR1 ENHRY, CDR2 SYGVKD. This CDR3 contains 14 residues. With 10 bases clipped from V and 2 bases from J, the junction kept 8 bases outside the gene matches.

J is TRBJ2-3 and V is TRBV3-1 (or the pseudogene TRBV3-2); 8 bases match TRBD2. Germline trimming cut 0 bases from V and 5 bases from J; bases unmatched to any gene: 7. The CDR3 is made up of 16 amino acids. From germline, CDR1 is LGHDT and CDR2 YNNKEL (reference sequence). In nucleotides, the CDR3 is TGTGCCAGCAGCCAAGAGAGTAGCGGGATCGTAGATACGCAGTATTTT. Translation: CASSQESSGIVDTQYF.

The chain combines TRBV6-5 with TRBJ1-4; 8 bases match TRBD1. V was clipped by 6 bases and J by 2 bases; unmatched bases: 2. The CDR3 is 14 amino acids. Germline V gene lookup returns CDR1 MNHEY and CDR2 SVGAGI. The CDR3 loop reads CASRTGDTNEKLFF. The CDR3 DNA reads as TGTGCCAGCAGGACAGGGGACACTAATGAAAAACTGTTTTTT.

The rearrangement joins TRBV15 to TRBJ2-5; D is uncertain. Germline CDR1 is LNHNV and CDR2 is YYDKDF (reference sequence). The V and J ends lost 3 bases and 5 bases respectively, with 19 bases between them. The CDR3 has 16 residues. For the CDR3, the DNA is TGTGCCACCAGCAGTCTATCGGGTAGTTCCCGGGAGACCCAGTACTTC. Protein product: CATSSLSGSSRETQYF. The variable domain in full, with the rest retrieved from reference TRBV15 and TRBJ2-5, is DAMVIQNPRYQVTQFGKPVTLSCSQTLNHNVMYWYQQKSSQAPKLLFHYYDKDFNNEADTPDNFQSRRPNTSFCFLDIRSPGLGDTAMYLCATSSLSGSSRETQYFGPGTRLLVL.

The rearrangement uses TRBV5-5 and TRBJ2-5, with D maybe TRBD1 (6 bases). The germline V and J ends were trimmed by 3 bases and 4 bases, with 16 bases remaining between them. Germline CDR1 is SGHKS and CDR2 is YYEKEE (reference sequence). The CDR3 runs to 15 residues. For the CDR3, the DNA is TGTGCCAGCAGCTCGGGACAAATCGCGATAGAGACCCAGTACTTC. This encodes CASSSGQIAIETQYF. The full variable domain, completed using reference TRBV5-5 and TRBJ2-5, is DAGVTQSPTHLIKTRGQQVTLRCSPISGHKSVSWYQQVLGQGPQFIFQYYEKEERGRGNFPDRFSARQFPNYSSELNVNALLLGDSALYLCASSSGQIAIETQYFGPGTRLLVL.

The chain carries TRBV5-5 and TRBJ1-5, with 7 bases matching TRBD1. Germline V gene lookup returns CDR1 SGHKS and CDR2 YYEKEE (reference sequence). The CDR3 loop spans 13 amino acids. Losses at the gene ends were 3 bases for V and 5 bases for J; bases not matched to a gene: 2. The DNA of the CDR3 is TGTGCCAGCAGCTCGACAGGGTATCAGCCCCAGCATTTT. Its translation: CASSSTGYQPQHF.

The V call is TRBV5-3, the J call TRBJ1-1; no clear D. TRBV5-3 is designated an ORF whose function remains uncertain. This CDR3 comprises 14 residues. Between the trimmed V and J ends, which lost 2 bases and 6 bases, there was a span of 14 bases. CDR3 coding DNA: TGTGCCAGAAGCTTACAACCTCCAAGCGCTGAAGCTTTCTTT. Amino acids: CARSLQPPSAEAFF.

CDR3 residues: CASSVEEGFVTEAFF. The CDR3 coding sequence is TGTGCCAGCAGCGTAGAAGAGGGATTTGTCACTGAAGCTTTCTTT. The chain recombines TRBV9 with TRBJ1-1; D unclear. CDR1 SGDLS and CDR2 YYNGEE come from the germline V gene. The CDR3 extends over 15 amino acids. The V and J ends lost 0 bases and 4 bases respectively, with 13 bases between them.

V gene TRBV12-5 combines with J gene TRBJ2-1, with a tentative D call TRBD1 (6 bases). V lost 0 bases and J 2 bases, leaving 8 bases between the germline ends. The CDR3 covers 15 residues. CDR1 is LGHNT and CDR2 is FRNRAP in the germline V gene. The CDR3 DNA reads TGTGCTAGTGGTTTGGTACAGGGTCCCTACAATGAGCAGTTCTTC. Translated: CASGLVQGPYNEQFF.

The CDR3 loop is CASSPRQSLTPSNEKLFF. In DNA form, the CDR3 reads TGTGCCAGCAGCCCCAGACAGAGCCTTACGCCATCTAATGAAAAACTGTTTTTT. The rearrangement links TRBV9 to TRBJ1-4; TRBD1 might be the D (5 bases). The V and J ends lost 4 bases and 3 bases respectively, with 22 bases between them. The CDR3 is 18 residues long. The germline V gene encodes CDR1 SGDLS and CDR2 YYNGEE. Complete variable domain (other parts from reference TRBV9 and TRBJ1-4): DSGVTQTPKHLITATGQRVTLRCSPRSGDLSVYWYQQSLDQGLQFLIQYYNGEERAKGNILERFSAQQFPDLHSELNLSSLELGDSALYFCASSPRQSLTPSNEKLFFGSGTQLSVL.

The chain recombines TRBV6-5 with TRBJ2-2, with D possibly matching TRBD1 (5 bases). V was shortened by 5 bases and J by 6 bases, with 13 bases between the two germline ends. This CDR3 is built from 14 residues. The germline V gene has CDR1 MNHEY and CDR2 SVGAGI. Here the CDR3 reads CASSRQKVPGELFF. The CDR3 DNA follows: TGTGCCAGCAGTAGACAGAAAGTCCCCGGGGAGCTGTTTTTT.

The V gene is TRBV7-6, the J gene TRBJ2-3, with 13 bases fitting TRBD2. CDR3 length equals 18 residues. Germline lookup yields CDR1 SGHVS and CDR2 FNYEAQ. V lost 0 bases and J lost 6; bases outside the gene matches: 9. The CDR3 sequence is CASSLAPSLAGGSDTQYF. In DNA form, the CDR3 reads TGTGCCAGCAGCTTAGCCCCCTCACTAGCGGGAGGGAGCGATACGCAGTATTTT.

The CDR3 loop is CASSLKGGGYTF. The DNA of the CDR3 is TGTGCCAGCAGCTTGAAAGGGGGTGGCTACACCTTC. The chain has TRBV5-6 and TRBJ1-2; TRBD1 might be the D (6 bases). This CDR3 contains 12 residues. The ends were cut back, 1 base at V and 7 bases at J, with 8 bases in the middle. Per germline, CDR1 SGHDT and CDR2 YYEEEE. Complete variable domain (other parts from reference TRBV5-6 and TRBJ1-2): DAGVTQSPTHLIKTRGQQVTLRCSPKSGHDTVSWYQQALGQGPQFIFQYYEEEERQRGNFPDRFSGHQFPNYSSELNVNALLLGDSALYLCASSLKGGGYTFGSGTRLTVV.

The chain recombines TRBV5-1 with TRBJ1-2, with 9 bases matching TRBD1. Germline assignment: CDR1 SGHRS and CDR2 YFSETQ. J lost 5 bases, V lost 2 bases, and 7 bases had no gene match. The CDR3 is 15 residues long. CDR3 nucleotides: TGCGCCAGCAGCTTCCGCACAGGGGGCGGTTATGGCTACACCTTC. It specifies CASSFRTGGGYGYTF.